This TCR beta chain was observed in a study of cytomegalovirus exposure and HLA in healthy donors. Broader study findings: Later, an analysis found that common viral pathogens appeared to be linked with several of the most significant clusters. Reports described diagnosis of cytomegalovirus status by the classifier as highly specific and sensitive. Later analysis showed most CMV-associated TCR beta chains appearing HLA-restricted.

In this sample, this clone turned up a few times. As yet, its antigen is unknown. The PCR contained 60 Vbeta and 13 Jbeta primers. The repertoire was sequenced with immunoSEQ multiplex PCR; TCRdb's copy has only in-frame clones and lacks some. The top ten clones hold around 0.3% of a sample with about 200,000 clones, about 88% of them seen once. Germline CDR1 is SEHNR and CDR2 is FQNEAQ (reference sequence). There are 15 residues in the CDR3. Sequencing was performed on PBMCs. The chain recombines TRBV7-9 with TRBJ2-5, with 12 bases fitting TRBD2. With the DNA end fitting TRBJ2-7 better, the J assignment may be wrong. The receptor was isolated from a woman in her 30s in good health and CMV-seronegative. CDR3 amino acids: CASSLLGLAGHEQYF. The CDR3 DNA follows: TGTGCCAGCAGCTTATTGGGACTAGCGGGCCACGAGCAGTACTTC.